Following are 21 T cell receptor beta chains from one sample sequenced in a study of T cells and Merkel cell carcinoma outcomes. The table came from immunoSEQ multiplex PCR; TCRdb's copy has only in-frame clones and leaves some out. The table records fewer than 25,000 clones, almost 85% of them present only once. Material: tumor tissue from Merkel cell carcinoma. The receptors here all came from a human donor with Merkel cell carcinoma.

V gene TRBV30 combines with J gene TRBJ1-2; no definite D call. Germline values: CDR1 GTSNPN, CDR2 SVGIG (reference sequence). Trimming took off 7 bases at V and 7 bases at J, with 16 bases between the two ends. The CDR3 has 12 amino acids. The CDR3 spells CASLNFGRGYTF. In DNA form, the CDR3 reads TGTGCCTCTTTGAATTTTGGGCGTGGCTACACCTTC.

Of note for this clone: Its ends do not fully match the called genes, so a read error is possible. This rearrangement joins TRBV7-2 to TRBJ1-5; perhaps TRBD1 as D (6 bases). Looked up from germline, CDR1 is SGHTA and CDR2 is FQGNSA. The CDR3 contains 15 residues. CDR3 sequence reads: CASSSPPGHNQLQHF. CDR3 coding DNA: TGTGCCAGCAGCTCCCCCCCGGGACACAATCAGCTCCAGCATTTT.

V is TRBV7-9 and J is TRBJ2-5; possibly TRBD2 for D (6 bases). Looked up from germline, CDR1 is SEHNR and CDR2 is FQNEAQ (reference sequence). The CDR3 contains 13 residues. Between the trimmed V and J ends, which lost 1 base and 4 bases, there was a span of 7 bases. Here the CDR3 reads CASSLDSGETQYF. The CDR3 DNA reads TGTGCCAGCAGCTTAGATAGCGGAGAGACCCAGTACTTC.

The gene calls are TRBV10-2 and TRBJ2-7, with TRBD1 as a possible D gene (5 bases). Germline loops: CDR1 WSHSY, CDR2 SAAADI. Trimming removed 8 bases from V and 5 bases from J, with 13 bases in between. The CDR3 has 12 residues. CDR3 region: CASGAKFHEQYF. The CDR3 nucleotides are TGCGCCAGCGGGGCCAAGTTTCACGAGCAGTACTTC.

The V and J genes are TRBV2 and TRBJ2-5; TRBD2 might be the D (6 bases). Trimming took 7 bases from V and 0 from J, leaving 12 bases between them. Germline loops: CDR1 SNHLY, CDR2 FYNNEI. CDR3 length: 14 amino acids. The DNA of the CDR3 is TGTGCCAGCAAGGTGGGAGGAAACCAAGAGACCCAGTACTTC. Translation gives CASKVGGNQETQYF.

The V gene is TRBV15, the J gene TRBJ1-1, with 7 bases that match TRBD1. The CDR3 extends over 12 amino acids. Unmatched junction bases numbered 3, after V lost 5 bases and J lost 6 bases. Germline V gene lookup returns CDR1 LNHNV and CDR2 YYDKDF (reference sequence). The CDR3 region has the DNA TGTGCCACCAGCTCTACAGGGGCTGAAGCTTTCTTT. It is translated as CATSSTGAEAFF.

This clone was observed a single time. The V and J genes are TRBV5-5 and TRBJ2-2; 9 nucleotides agree with TRBD2. The germline CDR1 and CDR2 sequences are SGHKS and YYEKEE (reference sequence). V gave up 3 bases and J gave up 5 bases; unmatched junction bases: 11. The CDR3 totals 17 residues. The CDR3 protein is CASSWAKLAGLTGELFF. The CDR3 bases are TGTGCCAGCAGCTGGGCCAAACTAGCGGGCTTGACCGGGGAGCTGTTTTTT.

The DNA of the CDR3 is TGTGCCAGCAGCTTTAGCGGGAGAGGCACAGATACGCAGTATTTT. This sequence encodes CASSFSGRGTDTQYF. V usage is TRBV7-9 and J usage is TRBJ2-3; 9 bases map to TRBD2. The germline V gene has CDR1 SEHNR and CDR2 FQNEAQ (reference sequence). This CDR3 has 15 amino acids. The V segment lost 3 bases and the J segment 1 base; nucleotides outside the gene matches: 2.

This clone has just a few counts. The chain couples TRBV11-2 to TRBJ2-2; D unresolved. V lost 3 bases and J 7 bases, leaving 6 bases between the germline ends. In germline, CDR1 is SGHAT, CDR2 FQNNGV. The CDR3 has 12 residues. For the CDR3, the DNA is TGTGCCAGCAGCTTCGGAAGCGGGGAGCTGTTTTTT. Its translation is CASSFGSGELFF.

The table lists this clone with a count of one. The CDR3 coding sequence is TGTGCCAGCAGTTACTCGCCGTCGGCCCTTTATGAGCAGTTCTTC. The encoded protein is CASSYSPSALYEQFF. The rearrangement uses TRBV6-5 and TRBJ2-1, with no clear D. CDR3 length: 15 residues. V lost 0 bases to trimming and J lost 8 bases, with 14 bases between them. CDR1 MNHEY and CDR2 SVGAGI come from the germline V gene.

This sequence joins TRBV29-1 and TRBJ2-1, with 10 bases lining up with TRBD2. The germline CDR1 and CDR2 sequences are SQVTM and ANQGSEA. This CDR3 is 13 amino acids long. V trimming: 6 bases; J trimming: 7 bases; junction bases outside the gene matches: 6. Written as DNA, the CDR3 is TGCAGCGTCGGAGCGGGGGGGCGAAATGAGCAGTTCTTC. Protein sequence: CSVGAGGRNEQFF.

This chain uses TRBV6-5 with TRBJ1-3; the match to TRBD1 covers 8 bases. CDR3 length: 16 residues. V trimming: 3 bases; J trimming: 4 bases; junction bases outside the gene matches: 8. Germline V lookup: CDR1 MNHEY, CDR2 SVGAGI. This CDR3 reads CASSYSGQGNGNTIYF. CDR3 sequence (DNA): TGTGCCAGCAGTTATAGTGGACAGGGCAACGGAAACACCATATATTTT.

The chain couples TRBV27 to TRBJ2-2; D is uncertain. The germline V gene has CDR1 MNHEY and CDR2 SMNVEV (reference sequence). The V end lost 8 bases, the J end lost 6 bases, and 7 bases lay between the germline ends. This CDR3 is built from 11 residues. The CDR3 nucleotides read TGTGCCAGCGGGGTCTCCGGGGAGCTGTTTTTT. The encoded protein is CASGVSGELFF.

The rearrangement uses TRBV7-9 and TRBJ2-3; D is ambiguous. In germline, CDR1 is SEHNR, CDR2 FQNEAQ (reference sequence). Between the trimmed V and J ends, which lost 11 bases and 6 bases, there was a span of 9 bases. This CDR3 has 10 residues. Here the CDR3 reads CAGSPDTQYF. CDR3 bases: TGTGCCGGTTCACCGGATACGCAGTATTTT.

CDR3 loop: CASSRLLTVNTEAFF. The CDR3 DNA reads TGTGCCAGCTCACGATTACTTACAGTGAACACTGAAGCTTTCTTT. The rearrangement links TRBV18 to TRBJ1-1; D unresolved. CDR3 length: 15 amino acids. The germline CDR1 and CDR2 sequences are KGHSH and LQKENI. V was clipped by 4 bases and J by 0 bases, with 12 bases between them.

This clone has only a few counts. This sequence joins TRBV27 and TRBJ1-3, with D perhaps matching TRBD1 (6 bases). Trimming took off 8 bases at V and 0 bases at J, with 11 bases between the two ends. Germline loops: CDR1 MNHEY, CDR2 SMNVEV (reference sequence). The CDR3 covers 14 residues. This CDR3 reads CASAGTSSGNTIYF. CDR3 coding DNA: TGTGCCAGCGCCGGGACAAGCTCTGGAAACACCATATATTTT.

CDR3 sequence reads: CASGRGMAGELFF. DNA of the CDR3: TGTGCCAGTGGGAGGGGGATGGCCGGGGAGCTGTTTTTT. The J gene is TRBJ2-2, the V gene TRBV7-3; maybe TRBD2 (7 bases). The V end was cut by 9 bases, the J end by 6 bases, with 14 bases between. The V gene's germline CDR1 is SGHTA and CDR2 FQGTGA. The CDR3 consists of 13 residues.

The chain links TRBV9 to TRBJ2-7; tentative D call: TRBD2 (5 bases). The V gene lost 3 bases and the J gene lost 5 bases, with 9 bases spanning the gap. Germline CDR1 reads SGDLS; CDR2 reads YYNGEE. The CDR3 sequence is 12 residues long. CDR3 sequence (DNA): TGTGCCAGCAGCGCTAGCTGGGACGAGCAGTACTTC. Encoded protein: CASSASWDEQYF.

The chain is built from TRBV29-1 and TRBJ1-2; D remains unclear. The CDR3 extends over 12 amino acids. V lost 6 bases, J lost 0 bases, and 8 bases lay in between. CDR1 is SQVTM and CDR2 is ANQGSEA in the germline V gene. CDR3 region: CSVVLPNYGYTF. CDR3 DNA sequence: TGCAGCGTGGTGCTTCCTAACTATGGCTACACCTTC.

V is TRBV7-9 and J is TRBJ2-3; the D is unclear. The CDR3 runs 14 residues. V was pared by 0 bases and J by 0 bases, with 4 bases between. Germline loops: CDR1 SEHNR, CDR2 FQNEAQ (reference sequence). For the CDR3, the DNA is TGTGCCAGCAGCTTAGCGGACAGCACAGATACGCAGTATTTT. Translated: CASSLADSTDTQYF.

The chain has TRBV6-5 and TRBJ2-3; a possible D gene is TRBD2 (6 bases). CDR3 length: 16 amino acids. Between the trimmed V and J ends, which lost 2 bases and 3 bases, there was a span of 15 bases. Germline lookup yields CDR1 MNHEY and CDR2 SVGAGI. CDR3 loop: CASSYLAGIGTDTQYF. The CDR3 DNA follows: TGTGCCAGCAGTTACCTGGCGGGAATAGGGACAGATACGCAGTATTTT.